This is a list of T cell receptor beta chains from one sample in a study of control samples from healthy donors and cancer patients. The table came from immunoSEQ multiplex PCR; TCRdb's copy has only in-frame clones and leaves some out. The sample carries about 150,000 clones, approximately 90% recorded once. Sequencing was carried out using blood. These receptors came from a woman aged 25 to 45 in good health. Each CDR3 is given with its conserved first and last residue. Fields, in order: D gene, V gene, CDR3 protein. The D gene is left open where the match is weak.

>NA|TRBV12-3/TRBV12-4
CASSSVSTYGYTF
>TRBD1|TRBV12-3/TRBV12-4
CASSLGTGYEQYF
>NA|TRBV5-1
CASRQDPYEQYF
>TRBD1|TRBV9
CASSVEQGVGSPLHF
>TRBD1|TRBV11-2
CASSLGGQGGEKLFF
>NA|TRBV5-1
CASRPGQPNEKLFF
>NA|TRBV18
CASSPVQVNYNSPLHF
>TRBD2|TRBV9
CASSVVGSGRAVDTGELFF
>NA|TRBV28
CASSPGHNSPLHF
>TRBD2|TRBV7-2
CASSLSGRRGGELFF
>TRBD1|TRBV6-1
CASSRDRGSYNEQFF
>TRBD2|TRBV4-3
CASSQDTSGRGETQYF
>TRBD1|TRBV6-5
CASSKIRQGSYEQYF
>NA|TRBV5-4
CASSPRTEETQYF
>NA|TRBV19
CASKLRGNTEAFF
>TRBD2|TRBV24-1
CATSELRLAPEPQVSYNEQFF
>NA|TRBV28
CASGRFKQYF
>NA|TRBV6-1
CASSEIHKTFF
>NA|TRBV5-4
CASSLGARTDTQYF
>TRBD1|TRBV5-1
CASSWVDRGKETQYF
>NA|TRBV5-6
CASSPGSQEQYF
>NA|TRBV10-3
CATRADYLETGELFF
>NA|TRBV5-1
CASSPTPMKNIQYF
>TRBD1|TRBV19
CASSLTGTGQAFF
>NA|TRBV6-5
CASSIRVYGYTF
>NA|TRBV19
CASSRVGATQPQHF
>NA|TRBV13
CASRRENTEAFF
>NA|TRBV7-3
CASSLNRAPYNEQFF
>NA|TRBV11-2
CASSSTGIQETQYF
>NA|TRBV6-6
CASSYLQRELFF
>TRBD2|TRBV12-3/TRBV12-4
CASSSLAGAEQFF
>NA|TRBV28
CASSTPTSGYRAFF
>NA|TRBV4-2
CASSQDSASRPTEAFF
>TRBD1|TRBV3-1/TRBV3-2
CASSQVPGQGGFLFF
>NA|TRBV2
CASRPDGETQYF
>NA|TRBV28
CASSLAGQQETQYF
>TRBD1|TRBV2
CASRVQETGGTEAFF
>NA|TRBV30
CAWSSHGNQPQHF
>TRBD1|TRBV28
CASSLRDRGHEQYF
>TRBD1|TRBV18
CASSQTGGGYEQYF
>TRBD1|TRBV7-9
CASSLGQGDTEAFF
>NA|TRBV11-3
CASSLVGGSTDTQYF
>TRBD2|TRBV29-1
CSVNYIILGLADGTDTQYF
>NA|TRBV7-2
CASSLEQAGPQHF
>NA|TRBV28
CASTGGGSGQNIQYF
>NA|TRBV28
CASSIVLGVSQETQYF
>TRBD2|TRBV5-1
CASSPPGLAGVYEQFF
>NA|TRBV28
CASSFFTVDQPQHF
>NA|TRBV30
CAWKWSPNTEAFF
>TRBD1|TRBV5-6
CASSLRTGNNSPLHF
>NA|TRBV25-1
CASRWGYQETQYF
>NA|TRBV7-2
CASSPYRGFDYGYTF